This T cell receptor beta chain was sequenced for a study of graft-versus-host responses after intestinal transplantation. This clone was seen more than once but under ten times. The protocol was immunoSEQ multiplex PCR, while the TCRdb copy is restricted to in-frame clones and leaves out a portion. The table shows around 13,000 clones, with 38% occurring only once. V lost 5 bases, J lost 5 bases, and 8 bases stayed unmatched. The CDR3 runs to 15 residues. Germline V gene data show CDR1 as MNHNS and CDR2 as SASEGT. Responders (about 200,000, CFSE-labeled) were co-plated with about 200,000 irradiated, violet-dye-labeled stimulators. Both CD3+CD4+ and CD3+CD8+ responders that were proliferating and CFSE-low underwent sorting after the reaction.

Sequenced here: alloreactive CD4+ T cells from a mixed lymphocyte reaction culture, sampled before intestinal transplant. Subset reported: CFSE-low proliferating T cells sorted from roughly six-day pre-transplant mixed lymphocyte reaction (GvH or HvG direction). This clonotype was obtained from a human patient who received an intestinal transplant. The chain couples TRBV6-1 to TRBJ1-1, with TRBD1 matching over 10 bases. The CDR3: CASSRAGTGVTEAFF. The DNA for the CDR3 is TGTGCCAGCAGTCGAGCCGGGACAGGGGTGACTGAAGCTTTCTTT.